The present T cell receptor (beta chain) was sequenced within a study of control samples from healthy donors and cancer patients. Only in-frame clones appear in the TCRdb table, and some are missing; sequencing was by immunoSEQ multiplex PCR. Of around 130,000 clones listed, about 95% were seen once; the top ten hold roughly 4%. The trim removed 4 bases at V and 6 bases at J, leaving 21 bases unmatched. CDR1 and CDR2 from the germline V gene are MNHEY and SMNVEV (reference sequence). The CDR3 length is 18 residues. The V gene is TRBV27, the J gene TRBJ2-7, with 7 nucleotides matching TRBD1. Material for sequencing was blood. The receptor's source is a man younger than 40 in good health. The CDR3 DNA reads as TGTGCCAGCAGTTCCTGGACAGGATGGGGGTCCAAAATGGGCGAGCAGTACTTC. Translation gives CASSSWTGWGSKMGEQYF.